This T cell receptor beta chain is from a study of beta chain features in type 1 diabetes. Notes on the study in general: For Type 1 diabetes patients, all four CD4+ subsets carried TCRB CDR3s that were moderately but significantly shorter.

About 116 mL of blood, on average, came from one heparinised draw per donor. Germline V gene sequence: CDR1 LGHNA, CDR2 YSLEER. This CDR3 comprises 20 residues. The V and J ends lost 5 bases and 5 bases, in that order; junction bases with no gene match: 15. Expressed TCRB transcripts got sequenced, as all isolated RNA was reverse transcribed. Clones were sequenced by immunoSEQ multiplex PCR, and TCRdb holds only the in-frame ones, with some missing. The table has hundreds of thousands of clones, about 17% seen once. The sample holds a few counts of this clone. The antigen remains undetermined. The sequenced sample consisted of naive CD4+ T cells from blood. The clonotype originates from a woman under 30 in good health. The chain couples TRBV4-3 to TRBJ2-1; 16 bases map to TRBD2. CDR3 DNA sequence: TGCGCCAGCAGCAAAGGCGGGGGACTAGCGGGAGGGCCGGGTCACAATGAGCAGTTCTTC. Translated, it gives CASSKGGGLAGGPGHNEQFF.